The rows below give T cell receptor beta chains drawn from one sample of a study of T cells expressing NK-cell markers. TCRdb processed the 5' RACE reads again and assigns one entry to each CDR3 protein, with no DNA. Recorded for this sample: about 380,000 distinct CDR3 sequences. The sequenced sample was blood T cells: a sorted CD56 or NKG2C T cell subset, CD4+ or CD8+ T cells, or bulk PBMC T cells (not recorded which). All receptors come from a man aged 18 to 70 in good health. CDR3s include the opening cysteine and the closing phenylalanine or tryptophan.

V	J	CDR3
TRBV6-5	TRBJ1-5	CASSYSVEGTGPQHF
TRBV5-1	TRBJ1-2	CASSFTGTGGYTF
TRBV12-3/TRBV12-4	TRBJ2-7	CASSPSGGSGVSYEQYF
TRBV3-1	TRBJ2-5	CASSQWLAGEETQYF
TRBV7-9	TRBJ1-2	CASSSTGPSVNYGYTF
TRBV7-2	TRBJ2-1	CPSSLGTSYRNEQFF
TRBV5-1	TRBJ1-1	CASSLGRTGDRTEAFF
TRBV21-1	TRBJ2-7	CASSKLTDLKDHEQYF
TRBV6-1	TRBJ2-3	CASTSTDTQYF
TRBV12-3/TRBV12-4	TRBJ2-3	CASSRGLPRDTQYF
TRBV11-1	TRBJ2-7	CASSLMAAPGVEQYF
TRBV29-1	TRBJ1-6	CSVGECRGHSPLHF
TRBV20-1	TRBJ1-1	CSAVRDIEAFF
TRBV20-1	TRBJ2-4	CSARWGQGVKNIQYF
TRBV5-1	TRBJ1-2	CASRTGPNYGYTF
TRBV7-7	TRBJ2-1	CASSTRVDNNEQFF
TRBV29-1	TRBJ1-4	CSVAGTLGEKLFF
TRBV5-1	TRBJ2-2	CASGTGENTGELFF
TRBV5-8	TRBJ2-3	CASSLQYSTDTQYF
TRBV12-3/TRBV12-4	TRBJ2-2	CASSLSRGRTGELFF